These T cell receptor beta chains were read from a single sample in a study of OX40 agonist ivuxolimab in advanced cancers. TCRdb keeps only in-frame clones here, not all; method: immunoSEQ multiplex PCR. The data show some 54,000 clones, about 90% seen once. The starting material was CD4+ or CD8+ T cells sorted from blood, obtained in a trial of the OX40 agonist ivuxolimab. All receptors derive from an adult with an advanced solid tumor such as melanoma, head and neck, liver or kidney cancer. CDR3s include the opening cysteine and the closing phenylalanine or tryptophan. A D gene is named only where the DNA matches it firmly. A clone size is listed for some rows: how often the clone was seen (once, few, many), or a class if it is expanded.

d_call: .
clone_size: .
j_call: TRBJ2-7
v_call: TRBV29-1
cdr3_nt: TGCAGCGTTGTCGGGGGCGCGGGGGAGCAGTACTTC
cdr3_aa: CSVVGGAGEQYF

d_call: .
clone_size: few
j_call: TRBJ2-7
v_call: TRBV7-6
cdr3_nt: TGTGCCAGCAGCCGGGACCCAAGCTCCTACGAGCAGTACTTC
cdr3_aa: CASSRDPSSYEQYF

d_call: .
clone_size: .
j_call: TRBJ2-6
v_call: TRBV10-2
cdr3_nt: TGCGCCAGCAGTGCAATGGGAAGAAGTAGCTCTGGGGCCAACGTCCTGACTTTC
cdr3_aa: CASSAMGRSSSGANVLTF

d_call: TRBD1
clone_size: .
j_call: TRBJ2-7
v_call: TRBV30
cdr3_nt: TGTGCCTGGAGTGTACTGGGGGACAGACCCTACGAGCAGTACTTC
cdr3_aa: CAWSVLGDRPYEQYF

d_call: .
clone_size: .
j_call: TRBJ2-3
v_call: TRBV19
cdr3_nt: TGTGCCAGTGCTGGAGGGGGCACAGATACGCAGTATTTT
cdr3_aa: CASAGGGTDTQYF

d_call: .
clone_size: .
j_call: TRBJ1-4
v_call: TRBV5-1
cdr3_nt: TGCGCCAGCAGCGGTCAGGATAATGAAAAACTGTTTTTT
cdr3_aa: CASSGQDNEKLFF

d_call: .
clone_size: .
j_call: TRBJ1-1
v_call: TRBV27
cdr3_nt: TGTGCCAGCAGACAATCAGGGGTTTGGAACACTGAAGCTTTCTTT
cdr3_aa: CASRQSGVWNTEAFF

d_call: .
clone_size: .
j_call: TRBJ2-7
v_call: TRBV19
cdr3_nt: TGTGCCAGTAGTATATCGTGGACAGCCTACGAGCAGTACTTC
cdr3_aa: CASSISWTAYEQYF

d_call: .
clone_size: once
j_call: TRBJ2-5
v_call: TRBV27
cdr3_nt: TGTGCCAGCGCCTCGAGGACGCTTCGGGTGACCCAGTACTTC
cdr3_aa: CASASRTLRVTQYF

d_call: .
clone_size: .
j_call: TRBJ2-7
v_call: TRBV19
cdr3_nt: TGTGCCAGTAGAAACGGACAGTTCTACGAGCAGTACTTC
cdr3_aa: CASRNGQFYEQYF

d_call: TRBD1
clone_size: .
j_call: TRBJ1-6
v_call: TRBV7-9
cdr3_nt: TGTGCCAGCAGCATTAGACAGGGGAGATATAATTCACCCCTCCACTTT
cdr3_aa: CASSIRQGRYNSPLHF

d_call: TRBD2
clone_size: few
j_call: TRBJ2-7
v_call: TRBV6-5
cdr3_nt: TGTGCCAGCAGTTACAAAGCGGGGGGGCTGGGGGAGCAGTACTTC
cdr3_aa: CASSYKAGGLGEQYF

d_call: .
clone_size: medium-sized
j_call: TRBJ1-3
v_call: TRBV5-1
cdr3_nt: TGCGCCAGCAGCTTGGCCGGAGGAAACACCATATATTTT
cdr3_aa: CASSLAGGNTIYF

d_call: .
clone_size: .
j_call: TRBJ2-2
v_call: TRBV5-4
cdr3_nt: TGTGCCAGCAGCTTGTCGACTATAACCGGGGAGCTGTTTTTT
cdr3_aa: CASSLSTITGELFF

d_call: .
clone_size: few
j_call: TRBJ1-4
v_call: TRBV5-1
cdr3_nt: TGCGCCAGCAGCTTGGCTCCAGATGAAAAACTGTTTTTT
cdr3_aa: CASSLAPDEKLFF

d_call: .
clone_size: .
j_call: TRBJ1-1
v_call: TRBV14
cdr3_nt: TGTGCCAGCAGCCAAGAAGGGCAGGGGACACCGAACACTGAAGCTTTCTTT
cdr3_aa: CASSQEGQGTPNTEAFF

d_call: .
clone_size: .
j_call: TRBJ1-6
v_call: TRBV5-1
cdr3_nt: TGCGCCAGCAGCCCTGACAGGTCGGAGCGATCACCCCTCCACTTT
cdr3_aa: CASSPDRSERSPLHF

d_call: .
clone_size: .
j_call: TRBJ1-4
v_call: TRBV2
cdr3_nt: TGTGCCAGCAGGGGGAATCAGGAAGAAAAACTGTTTTTT
cdr3_aa: CASRGNQEEKLFF

d_call: TRBD2
clone_size: .
j_call: TRBJ2-3
v_call: TRBV2
cdr3_nt: TGTGCAAATGGGAGGGGCCTTAACACAGATACGCAGTATTTT
cdr3_aa: CANGRGLNTDTQYF

d_call: .
clone_size: .
j_call: TRBJ1-1
v_call: TRBV6-5
cdr3_nt: TGTGCCAGCAGTTACTCTGGAAGGCCCACTGAAGCTTTCTTT
cdr3_aa: CASSYSGRPTEAFF

d_call: TRBD1
clone_size: .
j_call: TRBJ2-7
v_call: TRBV6-1
cdr3_nt: TGTGCCAGCAGTGCCTTCGGGACAGCGAGCTCCTACGAGCAGTACTTC
cdr3_aa: CASSAFGTASSYEQYF

d_call: .
clone_size: .
j_call: TRBJ1-1
v_call: TRBV30
cdr3_nt: TGTGCCTCCTCGGGGGTGGGTGTGCCTGAAGCTTTCTTT
cdr3_aa: CASSGVGVPEAFF

d_call: .
clone_size: .
j_call: TRBJ2-7
v_call: TRBV14
cdr3_nt: TGTGCCAGCAGCCGACAGGACGGAAGCTCCTACGAGCAGTACTTC
cdr3_aa: CASSRQDGSSYEQYF

d_call: .
clone_size: .
j_call: TRBJ1-5
v_call: TRBV7-2
cdr3_nt: TGTGCCAGCAGCTTACAGGGTCAGCCCCAGCATTTT
cdr3_aa: CASSLQGQPQHF

d_call: TRBD1
clone_size: .
j_call: TRBJ1-1
v_call: TRBV28
cdr3_nt: TGTGCCAGCAGTTCGGGACAGATGAACACTGAAGCTTTCTTT
cdr3_aa: CASSSGQMNTEAFF

d_call: .
clone_size: .
j_call: TRBJ1-2
v_call: TRBV7-2
cdr3_nt: TGTGCCAGCAGCTTAGTAAGTTCGGCAGGGCACTATGGCTACACCTTC
cdr3_aa: CASSLVSSAGHYGYTF

d_call: .
clone_size: once
j_call: TRBJ2-2
v_call: TRBV6-1
cdr3_nt: TGTGCCAGCACCGTAATGACCGGGGAGCTGTTTTTT
cdr3_aa: CASTVMTGELFF